The 19 T cell receptor beta chains below were found in one sample sequenced in a study of control samples from healthy donors and cancer patients. Only in-frame clones appear in the TCRdb table, and some are missing; sequencing was by immunoSEQ multiplex PCR. The top ten hold 6% to 7% of the sample, which has 400,000 to 500,000 clones, 90% seen once. The specimen was PBMCs. The receptor set was obtained from a man aged 35-49 years with head and neck cancer.

As to this clone: The junction shows a germline mismatch at one end, possibly a read error. The chain combines TRBV4-2 with TRBJ1-5; D ambiguous. CDR1 and CDR2 (germline): LGHNA, YNFKEQ. The CDR3 runs 13 residues. Here the CDR3 DNA reads TGTGCCAGCGGCCACACGGGAAGTGGGCCCCAGCATTTT. Its protein is CASGHTGSGPQHF.

The chain carries TRBV30 and TRBJ1-2; 12 nucleotides agree with TRBD1. With 2 bases clipped from V and 6 bases from J, the junction kept 4 bases outside the gene matches. Germline values: CDR1 GTSNPN, CDR2 SVGIG (reference sequence). The CDR3 spans 14 residues. CDR3 protein: CAWSLGQGAHGYTF. Written as DNA, the CDR3 is TGTGCCTGGAGTTTGGGACAGGGGGCTCATGGCTACACCTTC.

This clone occurred a few times. The rearrangement joins TRBV27 to TRBJ2-7; a weak D match, TRBD2 (5 bases). CDR1 and CDR2 from the germline V gene are MNHEY and SMNVEV (reference sequence). Trimming stripped 3 bases from V and 3 bases from J, with 9 bases between. This CDR3 has 13 amino acids. This CDR3 is CASSFGRVYEQYF. The DNA for the CDR3 is TGTGCCAGCAGTTTCGGGCGGGTCTACGAGCAGTACTTC.

J is TRBJ1-5 and V is TRBV3-1 (or the pseudogene TRBV3-2), with D uncertain. CDR3 size: 13 residues. Germline V gene lookup returns CDR1 LGHDT and CDR2 YNNKEL (reference sequence). Trimming stripped 6 bases from V and 7 bases from J, with 13 bases between. The CDR3 nucleotides read TGTGCCAGCAGTCTAGCCGAGGGCCAGCCCCAGCATTTT. It encodes CASSLAEGQPQHF.

The chain uses TRBV28 and TRBJ1-1, with D unclear. This CDR3 has 12 amino acids. Germline V gives CDR1 MDHEN, CDR2 SYDVKM. V was shortened by 1 base and J by 6 bases, with 6 bases between the two germline ends. The CDR3 loop reads CASSLLRAEAFF. CDR3 bases: TGTGCCAGCAGTTTATTGAGGGCTGAAGCTTTCTTT.

This clone was recorded once. The chain employs TRBV27 and TRBJ2-1; D is unclear. CDR1 is MNHEY and CDR2 is SMNVEV in the germline V gene (reference sequence). The CDR3 runs 13 residues. Trimming took 3 bases from V and 4 from J, leaving 7 bases between them. CDR3 sequence: CASSFGYYNEQFF. Written as DNA, the CDR3 is TGTGCCAGCAGTTTCGGATATTACAATGAGCAGTTCTTC.

In regard to this clone: The same CDR3 arises from other DNA sequences in this sample as well. The chain recombines TRBV30 with TRBJ2-7; D ambiguous. The CDR3 has 13 amino acids. Per germline, CDR1 GTSNPN and CDR2 SVGIG (reference sequence). V was cut by 0 bases and J by 2 bases, with 8 bases left in between. The CDR3 region is CAWSVGRTYEQYF. The CDR3 nucleotides read TGTGCCTGGAGTGTAGGCAGGACCTACGAGCAGTACTTC.

This clone was counted a single time. The chain is built from TRBV28 and TRBJ1-1; D is ambiguous. Trimming shortened V by 8 bases and J by 6 bases, and 10 bases separated the two germline ends. Looked up from germline, CDR1 is MDHEN and CDR2 is SYDVKM. The CDR3 runs 11 residues. DNA of the CDR3: TGTGCCAGCGGGGTATGGCCTGAAGCTTTCTTT. The encoded protein is CASGVWPEAFF.

The chain links TRBV6-1 to TRBJ1-2; D possibly corresponds to TRBD1 (6 bases). The CDR3 covers 16 residues. Per germline, CDR1 MNHNS and CDR2 SASEGT. V was pared by 0 bases and J by 5 bases, with 16 bases between. Here the CDR3 DNA reads TGTGCCAGCAGTGAAGCTCACAGGGCTGCATGGTATGGCTACACCTTC. The encoded protein is CASSEAHRAAWYGYTF.

This chain joins TRBV3-1 (or the pseudogene TRBV3-2) and TRBJ2-3; D remains unclear. CDR3 length: 16 residues. Deletions cut 0 bases from V and 0 bases from J, with 10 bases between. Germline CDR1 reads LGHDT; CDR2 reads YNNKEL (reference sequence). This CDR3 reads CASSQDNSRSTDTQYF. CDR3 nucleotide sequence: TGTGCCAGCAGCCAAGATAATAGTAGGAGCACAGATACGCAGTATTTT.

The V and J genes are TRBV5-4 and TRBJ1-1, with a weak D call TRBD1 (5 bases). Trimming shortened V by 4 bases and J by 5 bases, and 12 bases separated the two germline ends. This CDR3 is built from 13 residues. Germline loops: CDR1 SGHNT, CDR2 YYREEE (reference sequence). The CDR3 sequence is CASSRGRETEAFF. CDR3 DNA: TGTGCCAGCAGCCGGGGGAGGGAGACTGAAGCTTTCTTT.

The CDR3 is CASSLDRVNTEAFF. CDR3 DNA sequence: TGTGCCAGCAGCTTAGACAGGGTGAACACTGAAGCTTTCTTT. This chain uses TRBV7-9 with TRBJ1-1, with D perhaps matching TRBD1 (6 bases). This CDR3 is 14 amino acids long. Trimming took 1 base from V and 0 from J, leaving 6 bases between them. CDR1 and CDR2 (germline): SEHNR, FQNEAQ (reference sequence).

Here the CDR3 reads CASSSGIYGYTF. DNA for the CDR3: TGTGCCAGCAGTTCAGGGATATATGGCTACACCTTC. The chain combines TRBV6-5 with TRBJ1-2; possibly TRBD1 for D (5 bases). Germline CDR1 and CDR2: MNHEY and SVGAGI. V was cut by 4 bases and J by 5 bases, with 8 bases left in between. The CDR3 spans 12 residues.

The chain carries TRBV6-6 and TRBJ1-2, with no clear D. V gave up 4 bases and J gave up 4 bases, with 16 bases separating them. The CDR3 sequence is 15 residues long. Germline V CDR1 and CDR2: MNHNY, SVGAGI (reference sequence). Here the CDR3 DNA reads TGTGCCAGCAGTTCCCCCGGAGACAACGCCTATGGCTACACCTTC. Encoded protein: CASSSPGDNAYGYTF.

The chain uses TRBV19 and TRBJ2-7; 9 bases match TRBD1. Germline V lookup: CDR1 LNHDA, CDR2 SQIVND (reference sequence). The CDR3 runs 15 residues. The V gene end was trimmed by 5 bases and the J gene end by 2 bases; junction bases not matched to a gene: 7. The CDR3 nucleotides are TGTGCCAGTAGTCTAAACGGACAGGGGACCTACGAGCAGTACTTC. Encoded protein: CASSLNGQGTYEQYF.

The chain joins TRBV28 to TRBJ1-4; D uncertain. CDR1 MDHEN and CDR2 SYDVKM come from the germline V gene. The CDR3 spans 14 residues. The ends were cut back, 5 bases at V and 1 base at J, with 8 bases in the middle. DNA of the CDR3: TGTGCCAGCAGTGTCCATCAAACTAATGAAAAACTGTTTTTT. This codes for CASSVHQTNEKLFF.

This clone occurred a few times. V gene TRBV7-8 combines with J gene TRBJ2-7; D assignment may be TRBD1 or TRBD2 (5 bases each). This CDR3 is built from 17 residues. Trimming left V 4 bases short and J 0 bases short, with 19 bases between. Per germline, CDR1 SGHVS and CDR2 FQNEAQ. CDR3 region: CASSSSSGNRPSYEQYF. Written as DNA, the CDR3 is TGTGCCAGCAGCTCTTCCTCGGGGAACAGGCCCTCCTACGAGCAGTACTTC.

At least ten counts were recorded for this clone. The chain carries TRBV6-2 or TRBV6-3 and TRBJ2-5; the D is unclear. V lost 3 bases and J lost 2, with 10 bases in between. CDR3 size: 14 residues. Germline V gene data show CDR1 as MNHEY and CDR2 as SVGEGT. The CDR3 DNA reads as TGTGCCAGCAGTTATCAACTACCGCAAGAGACCCAGTACTTC. This translates into CASSYQLPQETQYF.

This chain links TRBV9 with TRBJ1-3; D is unresolved. Germline V CDR1 and CDR2: SGDLS, YYNGEE. Trimming removed 3 bases from V and 3 bases from J, with 4 bases in between. The CDR3 is made up of 12 amino acids. DNA for the CDR3: TGTGCCAGCAGCGCCCTTGGAAACACCATATATTTT. This gives the protein CASSALGNTIYF.